These 17 T cell receptor beta chains originate from one sample sequenced in a study of CD8 T cells in Susac syndrome. A quantity of about 0.45 to 1 ug RNA underwent reverse transcription using random hexamers. MiXCR, applied by TCRdb to the immunoSEQ multiplex PCR reads, yields one record per CDR3 protein. The sample yields 250,000 to 300,000 distinct CDR3 sequences, about nine tenths seen once. The sequenced sample consisted of CD8+ T cells from PBMCs. The receptors were gathered from a human donor with multiple sclerosis.

V is TRBV7-9 and J is TRBJ2-1; D is ambiguous. Germline V gene lookup returns CDR1 SEHNR and CDR2 FQNEAQ (reference sequence). V gave up 1 base and J gave up 9 bases, with 1 base separating them. This CDR3 contains 10 residues. CDR3 DNA sequence: TGTGCCAGCAGCTTAGGTGAGCAGTTCTTC. Translated, it gives CASSLGEQFF.

The chain combines TRBV6-5 with TRBJ2-2; tentatively, D is TRBD2 (6 bases). The CDR3 runs to 16 residues. V lost 4 bases and J 0 bases, leaving 12 bases between the germline ends. In germline, CDR1 is MNHEY, CDR2 SVGAGI. For the CDR3, the DNA is TGTGCCAGCAGTTTAGAGGGACTCTCGAACACCGGGGAGCTGTTTTTT. Encoded protein: CASSLEGLSNTGELFF.

CDR3 sequence (DNA): TGTGCCAGCAGCTTTAGCAGCGGGGGGCCATTGTACAATGAGCAGTTCTTC. It is translated as CASSFSSGGPLYNEQFF. This chain uses TRBV7-6 with TRBJ2-1, with 9 bases identical to TRBD2. Germline V lookup: CDR1 SGHVS, CDR2 FNYEAQ. The CDR3 runs 17 residues. V shed 3 bases, J shed 4 bases, and the junction held 10 bases outside the gene matches.

This clonotype was found once. The chain joins TRBV6-5 to TRBJ2-2; perhaps TRBD2 as D (6 bases). The CDR3 extends over 18 amino acids. The germline V gene encodes CDR1 MNHEY and CDR2 SVGAGI. V lost 2 bases and J 2 bases, leaving 18 bases between the germline ends. In DNA form, the CDR3 reads TGTGCCAGCAGTTACCCGACCGGAGGGACCGACAACACCGGGGAGCTGTTTTTT. It translates to CASSYPTGGTDNTGELFF.

The J gene is TRBJ1-4, the V gene TRBV4-3; no firm D call. Germline values: CDR1 LGHNA, CDR2 YSLEER. This CDR3 region has 14 residues. Between the trimmed V and J ends, which lost 2 bases and 8 bases, there was a span of 12 bases. CDR3 bases: TGCGCCAGCAGCCAACGAGAGGGAAAGGAAAAACTGTTTTTT. Translated, it gives CASSQREGKEKLFF.

This chain connects TRBV5-6 to TRBJ1-4; 9 nucleotides agree with TRBD1. The CDR3 totals 16 residues. J lost 7 bases, V lost 0 bases, and 7 bases had no gene match. The germline V gene encodes CDR1 SGHDT and CDR2 YYEEEE. As DNA, the CDR3 is TGTGCCAGCAGCTTGGCCATACAGGGGGCGAGTGAAAAACTGTTTTTT. This sequence encodes CASSLAIQGASEKLFF.

The chain has TRBV28 and TRBJ1-4, with D possibly being TRBD1 (5 bases). The CDR3 runs to 15 residues. Trimming removed 2 bases from V and 8 bases from J, with 15 bases in between. Germline lookup yields CDR1 MDHEN and CDR2 SYDVKM. The CDR3 nucleotides are TGTGCCAGCAGTTTACGGGGAGGGGAGGGAGAAAAACTGTTTTTT. Protein product: CASSLRGGEGEKLFF.

J is TRBJ2-7 and V is TRBV7-2, with a weak D call TRBD1 (6 bases). In germline, CDR1 is SGHTA, CDR2 FQGNSA. The CDR3 is 17 residues long. V lost 1 base to trimming and J lost 6 bases, with 22 bases between them. CDR3 nucleotide sequence: TGTGCCAGCAGCTTAGGTTCGGTGTTGGGGGAAGGGGGCGAGCAGTACTTC. Residues: CASSLGSVLGEGGEQYF. The whole variable domain, remainder taken from reference TRBV7-2 and TRBJ2-7, is GAGVSQSPSNKVTEKGKDVELRCDPISGHTALYWYRQSLGQGLEFLIYFQGNSAPDKSGLPSDRFSAERTGGSVSTLTIQRTQQEDSAVYLCASSLGSVLGEGGEQYFGPGTRLTVT.

This rearrangement joins TRBV27 to TRBJ2-7, with 8 bases that match TRBD1. Germline lookup yields CDR1 MNHEY and CDR2 SMNVEV (reference sequence). The CDR3 loop spans 15 amino acids. Unmatched junction bases numbered 12, after V lost 6 bases and J lost 5 bases. The CDR3 is CASSYLGQGGNEQYF. The DNA for the CDR3 is TGTGCCAGCAGCTACCTTGGACAGGGAGGAAACGAGCAGTACTTC.

This clonotype was detected only once. The chain has TRBV20-1 and TRBJ1-2; 7 bases agree with TRBD1. The CDR3 is 15 residues long. Losses at the gene ends were 6 bases for V and 4 bases for J; bases not matched to a gene: 14. Germline V gene lookup returns CDR1 DFQATT and CDR2 SNEGSKA (reference sequence). CDR3 DNA sequence: TGCAGTGCCACCAACCTAGACAGGGTCGGCTATGGCTACACCTTC. This sequence encodes CSATNLDRVGYGYTF.

The chain joins TRBV27 to TRBJ2-7; 7 bases are shared with TRBD1. The V segment lost 4 bases and the J segment 3 bases; nucleotides outside the gene matches: 15. The CDR3 sequence is 17 residues long. Per germline, CDR1 MNHEY and CDR2 SMNVEV (reference sequence). This CDR3 is CASSSSGQAPYYYEQYF. The CDR3 coding sequence is TGTGCCAGCAGTTCCTCCGGACAGGCACCTTATTACTACGAGCAGTACTTC.

V and J are TRBV7-9 and TRBJ2-7, with no clear D. This CDR3 contains 14 residues. Per germline, CDR1 SEHNR and CDR2 FQNEAQ (reference sequence). V lost 8 bases and J lost 2, with 16 bases in between. The CDR3 bases are TGTGCCAGCGGAACGGTAACTAACCCCTACGAGCAGTACTTC. Amino acids: CASGTVTNPYEQYF.

This chain connects TRBV28 to TRBJ2-5, with 9 nucleotides matching TRBD1. The CDR3 has 16 amino acids. The trim removed 6 bases at V and 4 bases at J, leaving 12 bases unmatched. Germline assignment: CDR1 MDHEN and CDR2 SYDVKM. The CDR3 sequence is CASRVSGTGGIETQYF. CDR3 DNA: TGTGCCAGCAGGGTATCGGGAACAGGGGGCATAGAGACCCAGTACTTC.

This clonotype was counted once. This sequence joins TRBV12-3 or TRBV12-4 and TRBJ2-3; D is ambiguous. This CDR3 spans 16 amino acids. V gave up 2 bases and J gave up 0 bases, with 12 bases separating them. CDR3 sequence: CASSLFGWASTDTQYF. Written as DNA, the CDR3 is TGTGCCAGCAGTTTATTTGGTTGGGCTAGCACAGATACGCAGTATTTT.

The V and J genes are TRBV4-3 and TRBJ2-1; possible D gene TRBD2, 6 bases. Trimming stripped 0 bases from V and 4 bases from J, with 16 bases between. This CDR3 has 17 residues. Germline values: CDR1 LGHNA, CDR2 YSLEER. CDR3 coding DNA: TGCGCCAGCAGCCAAGATAGGAGGGCTAGGGGTTACAATGAGCAGTTCTTC. Protein product: CASSQDRRARGYNEQFF.

The rearrangement uses TRBV29-1 and TRBJ1-2, with 8 bases fitting TRBD1. V was clipped by 0 bases and J by 4 bases; unmatched bases: 10. This CDR3 is 16 amino acids long. Germline V gives CDR1 SQVTM, CDR2 ANQGSEA. CDR3 loop: CSVEEPGTGHAYGYTF. The CDR3 DNA follows: TGCAGCGTTGAAGAACCCGGGACAGGCCATGCCTATGGCTACACCTTC. The complete variable domain, with remaining parts taken from reference TRBV29-1 and TRBJ1-2, reads SAVISQKPSRDICQRGTSLTIQCQVDSQVTMMFWYRQQPGQSLTLIATANQGSEATYESGFVIDKFPISRPNLTFSTLTVSNMSPEDSSIYLCSVEEPGTGHAYGYTFGSGTRLTVV.

The V gene is TRBV19, the J gene TRBJ1-5; no clear D. CDR1 and CDR2 (germline): LNHDA, SQIVND (reference sequence). Trimming took off 5 bases at V and 3 bases at J, with 14 bases between the two ends. The CDR3 runs 15 residues. CDR3 DNA sequence: TGTGCCAGTAGTCCCGACAATTTCTTCAATCAGCCCCAGCATTTT. This codes for CASSPDNFFNQPQHF.